This TCR beta chain comes out of a study of shared clonotypes between healthy human individuals. Turning to this clone: Its antigen remains unknown.

General study points: Sharing across four donors was highest in naive CD4 (around 5%) and lowest in memory CD8 (roughly 0.4%). Owing to a small donor count, the genetic and exposure-history diversity represented was limited.

The protocol was immunoSEQ multiplex PCR, while the TCRdb copy is restricted to in-frame clones and leaves out a portion. The sample shows roughly 530,000 clones, approximately 95% of them seen only once. CDR1 LNHNV and CDR2 YYDKDF come from the germline V gene (reference sequence). V shed 1 base and J shed 0 bases, with 10 bases lying between them. CDR3 length: 16 residues. The chain links TRBV15 to TRBJ1-5; possible D gene TRBD1, 5 bases. Sequenced material: naive CD4+ T cells sorted from blood. Documented subset: CD45RA+ positively selected. The source of this sequence is a young woman in good health. The CDR3 here is CATSRGLQDSNQPQHF. The CDR3 DNA is TGTGCCACCAGCAGAGGACTACAGGATAGCAATCAGCCCCAGCATTTT.